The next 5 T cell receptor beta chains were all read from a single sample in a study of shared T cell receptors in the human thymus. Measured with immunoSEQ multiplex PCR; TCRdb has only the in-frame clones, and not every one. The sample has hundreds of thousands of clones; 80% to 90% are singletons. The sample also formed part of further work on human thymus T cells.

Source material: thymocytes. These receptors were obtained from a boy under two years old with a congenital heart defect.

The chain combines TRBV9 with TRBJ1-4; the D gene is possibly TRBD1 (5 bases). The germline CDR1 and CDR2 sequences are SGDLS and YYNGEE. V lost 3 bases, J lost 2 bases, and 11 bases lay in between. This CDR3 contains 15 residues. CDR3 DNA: TGTGCCAGCAGCGCCAGACAGAACACTAATGAAAAACTGTTTTTT. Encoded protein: CASSARQNTNEKLFF. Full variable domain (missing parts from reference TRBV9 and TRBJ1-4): DSGVTQTPKHLITATGQRVTLRCSPRSGDLSVYWYQQSLDQGLQFLIQYYNGEERAKGNILERFSAQQFPDLHSELNLSSLELGDSALYFCASSARQNTNEKLFFGSGTQLSVL.

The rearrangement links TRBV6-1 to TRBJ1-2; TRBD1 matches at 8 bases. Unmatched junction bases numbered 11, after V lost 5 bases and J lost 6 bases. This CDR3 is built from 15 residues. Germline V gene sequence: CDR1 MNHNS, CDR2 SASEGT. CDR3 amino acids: CASSPRDRLEDGYTF. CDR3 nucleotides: TGTGCCAGCAGTCCCCGGGACAGGCTTGAAGATGGCTACACCTTC.

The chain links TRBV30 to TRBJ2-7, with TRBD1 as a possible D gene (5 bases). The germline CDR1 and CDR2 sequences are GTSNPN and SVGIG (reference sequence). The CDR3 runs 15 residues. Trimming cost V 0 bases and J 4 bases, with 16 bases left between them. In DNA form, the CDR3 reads TGTGCCTGGAGTGTACGAACAGGTGAAATTTACGAGCAGTACTTC. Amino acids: CAWSVRTGEIYEQYF.

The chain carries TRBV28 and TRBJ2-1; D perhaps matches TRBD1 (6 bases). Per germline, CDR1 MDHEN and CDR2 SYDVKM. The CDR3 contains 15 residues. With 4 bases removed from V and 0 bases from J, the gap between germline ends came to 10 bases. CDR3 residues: CASSYRANSYNEQFF. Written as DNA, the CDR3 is TGTGCCAGCAGTTACAGGGCTAACTCCTACAATGAGCAGTTCTTC.

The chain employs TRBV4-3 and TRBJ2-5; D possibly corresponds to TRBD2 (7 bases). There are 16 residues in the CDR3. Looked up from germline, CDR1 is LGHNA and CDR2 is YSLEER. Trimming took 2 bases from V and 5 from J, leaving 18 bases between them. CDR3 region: CASSQRGGYSGETQYF. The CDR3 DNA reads TGCGCCAGCAGCCAAAGGGGGGGCTACAGTGGCGAGACCCAGTACTTC.